This TCR beta chain was retrieved from a study of PD-1 blockade in classical Hodgkin lymphoma. This CDR3 has 15 residues. V shed 0 bases, J shed 8 bases, and the junction held 7 bases outside the gene matches. CDR1 and CDR2 (germline): SGHTA, FQGTGA. The assay was immunoSEQ multiplex PCR, and TCRdb's table has in-frame clones only and misses some. This table holds 15,000 to 20,000 clones, 88% found once. Regarding time point: cycle 4 day 1 (C4D1), after five to seven weeks of nivolumab. Autologous stem cell transplantation was followed by relapse in every patient, and brentuximab vedotin exposure varied. Magnetic negative selection of thawed PBMCs yielded the CD8+ T cells.

The TCR was taken from a human donor with classical Hodgkin lymphoma. Sequenced here: CD8+ T cells from blood, sampled before the fourth cycle of nivolumab. The V call is TRBV7-3, the J call TRBJ1-1; 9 bases are shared with TRBD1. DNA for the CDR3: TGTGCCAGCAGCTTAACCGGACAGGGGAGCTCCGAAGCTTTCTTT. It translates to CASSLTGQGSSEAFF.